The next 15 T cell receptor beta chains were all read from a single sample in a study of cytomegalovirus exposure and HLA in healthy donors. Both 60 Vbeta primers and 13 Jbeta primers went into the PCR. Only in-frame clones appear in the TCRdb table, and some are missing; sequencing was by immunoSEQ multiplex PCR. There are under 150,000 clones in the sample; around 85% occur only once, and about 7% lies in the top ten. Sequenced: PBMCs. The receptors come from a woman in her 30s in good health and CMV-seropositive.

This chain uses TRBV10-3 with TRBJ1-2; the match to TRBD1 covers 7 bases. Germline CDR1 is ENHRY and CDR2 is SYGVKD. The trim removed 3 bases at V and 6 bases at J, leaving 13 bases unmatched. CDR3 length equals 16 residues. The CDR3 nucleotides read TGTGCCATCAGTGACCCAACATTACCACAGGGGAATGGCTACACCTTC. Its protein is CAISDPTLPQGNGYTF.

A single count supports this clone. This sequence joins TRBV7-2 and TRBJ2-7; tentative D call: TRBD1 (6 bases). The CDR3 is 14 residues long. Trimming shortened V by 1 base and J by 6 bases, and 13 bases separated the two germline ends. CDR1 is SGHTA and CDR2 is FQGNSA in the germline V gene. The CDR3 bases are TGTGCCAGCAGCTTAGACCCCAGGGGAAGCGAGCAGTACTTC. Protein product: CASSLDPRGSEQYF.

CDR3 amino acids: CASSLGTSYQPQHF. CDR3 sequence (DNA): TGTGCCAGCAGCTTAGGGACATCCTATCAGCCCCAGCATTTT. This chain joins TRBV7-9 and TRBJ1-5, with D maybe TRBD1 (5 bases). Trimming cost V 1 base and J 5 bases, with 9 bases left between them. CDR1 and CDR2 (germline): SEHNR, FQNEAQ (reference sequence). The CDR3 spans 14 residues.

The J gene is TRBJ1-2, the V gene TRBV5-1, with 7 nucleotides matching TRBD1. CDR1 and CDR2 from the germline V gene are SGHRS and YFSETQ. CDR3 length: 13 amino acids. J was trimmed by 10 bases and V by 6 bases; bases with no gene match: 12. The CDR3: CASTRGTADAYTF. CDR3 sequence (DNA): TGCGCCAGCACCAGGGGGACGGCGGACGCCTACACCTTC.

This clone was seen only a few times. The rearrangement joins TRBV11-2 to TRBJ1-6; D is possibly TRBD1 (5 bases). The CDR3 runs 13 residues. Germline V gene lookup returns CDR1 SGHAT and CDR2 FQNNGV. V was cut by 3 bases and J by 8 bases, with 8 bases left in between. For the CDR3, the DNA is TGTGCCAGCAGCTTTGACAGTTATTCACCCCTCCACTTT. It translates to CASSFDSYSPLHF.

This sequence joins TRBV4-2 and TRBJ2-1; 12 nucleotides align to TRBD2. CDR1 LGHNA and CDR2 YNFKEQ come from the germline V gene. With 1 base clipped from V and 4 bases from J, the junction kept 8 bases outside the gene matches. The CDR3 runs to 18 residues. The CDR3 coding sequence is TGTGCCAGCAGCCAAGGGATTGGGCTAGCGGGAGGGTACAATGAGCAGTTCTTC. Translated: CASSQGIGLAGGYNEQFF.

This chain uses TRBV6-5 with TRBJ1-1; D possibly corresponds to TRBD1 (5 bases). The CDR3 is made up of 14 amino acids. V was trimmed by 2 bases and J by 5 bases, leaving 12 bases between them. CDR1 and CDR2 (germline): MNHEY, SVGAGI. The CDR3 DNA follows: TGTGCCAGCAGTTACCGGGAGGGGAGGACTGAAGCTTTCTTT. This codes for CASSYREGRTEAFF.

This clone was observed a single time. The CDR3 here is CASRFRDSHYEQYF. The DNA for the CDR3 is TGTGCCAGCAGATTCCGGGACTCCCACTACGAGCAGTACTTC. The chain employs TRBV27 and TRBJ2-7, with D possibly TRBD2 on 6 matching bases. The CDR3 contains 14 residues. The germline V gene encodes CDR1 MNHEY and CDR2 SMNVEV (reference sequence). V shed 6 bases and J shed 3 bases, with 15 bases lying between them.

The V and J genes are TRBV2 and TRBJ2-5, with 9 bases that match TRBD2. The CDR3 has 15 amino acids. The germline gives CDR1 SNHLY, CDR2 FYNNEI. Trimming at V came to 4 bases and at J to 4 bases, leaving 7 bases not matched to a gene. CDR3 in DNA: TGTGCCAGCAGTGGGGCGGGGGGGCGGGGAGAGACCCAGTACTTC. The encoded protein is CASSGAGGRGETQYF.

The CDR3 here is CASSEAPGYEQYF. In DNA form, the CDR3 reads TGTGCCAGCAGCGAGGCGCCAGGGTACGAGCAGTACTTC. This chain joins TRBV5-4 and TRBJ2-5, with D perhaps TRBD1 (5 bases). The DNA end lines up better with TRBJ2-7; the J call may be wrong. The CDR3 covers 13 residues. Germline lookup yields CDR1 SGHNT and CDR2 YYREEE (reference sequence).

V is TRBV14 and J is TRBJ2-3; tentative D call: TRBD1 (6 bases). This CDR3 has 14 amino acids. The germline V and J ends were trimmed by 1 base and 5 bases, with 10 bases remaining between them. The germline CDR1 and CDR2 sequences are SGHDN and FVKESK. CDR3 loop: CASSQVWTEDTQYF. CDR3 coding DNA: TGTGCCAGCAGCCAAGTCTGGACAGAAGATACGCAGTATTTT.

The chain's CDR3 is CATPPGEGLRYEQYF. CDR3 nucleotide sequence: TGCGCCACCCCCCCCGGAGAGGGCCTAAGGTACGAGCAGTACTTC. V usage is TRBV5-1 and J usage is TRBJ2-7; tentative D call: TRBD2 (5 bases). The CDR3 runs 15 residues. CDR1 and CDR2 from the germline V gene are SGHRS and YFSETQ. V was clipped by 9 bases and J by 4 bases, with 23 bases between them.

The chain is built from TRBV27 and TRBJ2-1, with 10 bases identical to TRBD2. V lost 2 bases, J lost 10 bases, and 11 bases stayed unmatched. The germline CDR1 and CDR2 sequences are MNHEY and SMNVEV (reference sequence). This CDR3 has 16 amino acids. CDR3 protein: CASSLEVPSGRYEQFF. CDR3 sequence (DNA): TGTGCCAGCAGTTTAGAGGTGCCTAGCGGGAGATACGAGCAGTTCTTC.

The rearrangement links TRBV9 to TRBJ2-3, with 8 bases that match TRBD1. With V trimmed by 7 bases and J by 0 bases, 10 bases remained unmatched. Germline loops: CDR1 SGDLS, CDR2 YYNGEE. The CDR3 runs 16 residues. CDR3 amino acids: CASSLSGTGSTDTQYF. The CDR3 bases are TGTGCCAGCTCTCTATCTGGGACAGGTAGCACAGATACGCAGTATTTT.

The chain joins TRBV5-6 to TRBJ2-7; D is perhaps TRBD1 (5 bases). The CDR3 covers 13 residues. Trimming stripped 0 bases from V and 4 bases from J, with 8 bases between. Germline values: CDR1 SGHDT, CDR2 YYEEEE. This chain's CDR3 is CASSLVDSYEQYF. The CDR3 nucleotides are TGTGCCAGCAGCTTGGTTGACAGTTACGAGCAGTACTTC.